This TCR beta chain is drawn from a study of response to subunit inactivated influenza vaccine. The CDR3 sequence is 15 residues long. From germline, CDR1 is SGHAT and CDR2 FQNNGV. V was clipped by 2 bases and J by 0 bases, with 10 bases between them. This clonotype has more than one count but fewer than ten. TCRdb reprocessed the RT-PCR reads via MiXCR and lists one record per CDR3 protein. In the table there are about 780,000 distinct CDR3 sequences, around 18% of which are singletons. The sample here was PBMCs from blood, taken 4 to 6 days after vaccination. This TCR came from a man aged 45-60 years who received an inactivated influenza vaccine. V usage is TRBV11-2 and J usage is TRBJ1-2, with no clear D. The CDR3 sequence is CASSLSQAPNYGYTF. DNA for the CDR3: TGTGCCAGCAGCTTAAGCCAGGCCCCTAACTATGGCTACACCTTC.